The source of this T cell receptor beta chain is a study of cytomegalovirus exposure and HLA in healthy donors. Findings and limits, study-wide: In a later analysis, HLA-associated beta chains showed higher expansion and lower generation probabilities than comparable chains. The later analysis indicated that the majority of CMV-associated TCR beta chains appeared HLA-restricted. V segments that were indistinguishable, TRBV6-2 and TRBV6-3 among them, were omitted from analysis.

The CDR3 is 12 residues long. The ends were cut back, 2 bases at V and 2 bases at J, with 6 bases in the middle. CDR1 and CDR2 (germline): GTSNPN, SVGIG (reference sequence). Points on this clone: Antigen specificity is unknown.

In the PCR, 60 Vbeta and 13 Jbeta primers were used. Repertoires were generated with immunoSEQ multiplex PCR, while TCRdb's copy carries only in-frame clones and drops some. The data contain about 97,000 clones, 79% of them singletons. This chain links TRBV30 with TRBJ1-2; D is unresolved. What was sequenced was PBMCs. The receptor was derived from a male donor in good health and CMV-seropositive. The CDR3 loop reads CAWSSGNYGYTF. In nucleotides, the CDR3 is TGTGCCTGGAGTTCGGGGAACTATGGCTACACCTTC.